This T cell receptor (beta chain) appears in the sequencing data of a study of cytomegalovirus exposure and HLA in healthy donors. This CDR3 is 14 amino acids long. Germline CDR1 is SGHVS and CDR2 is FNYEAQ. V was shortened by 5 bases and J by 3 bases, with 14 bases between the two germline ends. Each donor was healthy, and each was a bone marrow donor. With respect to this clone: The target antigen is unknown.

Researchers ran the PCR with 60 Vbeta and 13 Jbeta primers. Some clones are missing from TCRdb's copy, which holds only in-frame ones; the method was immunoSEQ multiplex PCR. The sample has roughly 120,000 clones; under 85% are singletons. Study conclusions and caveats: Only CMV serostatus was available as immune exposure information.

The clonotype originates from a woman between 45 and 65 years old in good health and CMV-seropositive. The chain recombines TRBV7-6 with TRBJ2-7; D is possibly TRBD1 (5 bases). Sequencing was done on a sample of PBMCs. The DNA for the CDR3 is TGTGCCAGCAGCCAAACAGGAAACCTCTACGAGCAGTACTTC. Its protein product is CASSQTGNLYEQYF. The full variable domain, completed using reference TRBV7-6 and TRBJ2-7, is GAGVSQSPRYKVTKRGQDVALRCDPISGHVSLYWYRQALGQGPEFLTYFNYEAQQDKSGLPNDRFSAERPEGSISTLTIQRTEQRDSAMYRCASSQTGNLYEQYFGPGTRLTVT.